These T cell receptor beta chains were read from a single sample in a study of cytomegalovirus exposure and HLA in healthy donors. Clones were read by immunoSEQ multiplex PCR, and TCRdb kept only the in-frame ones, dropping some. Of about 130,000 clones listed, 70% to 85% are singletons. The sample was PBMCs. The receptor set was obtained from a boy between 2 and 10 years old in good health and CMV-seronegative. Each CDR3 is given with its conserved first and last residue. A D gene is named only where the DNA matches it firmly. Size tells how often a clone was seen (once, few, many) or the class of an expanded clone, and some rows leave it out.

D gene,J gene,clone size,V gene,CDR3 protein,CDR3 DNA
TRBD2,TRBJ2-5,.,TRBV5-1,CASSLVLGTSGQETQYF,TGCGCCAGCAGCTTGGTATTGGGGACTAGCGGCCAAGAGACCCAGTACTTC
TRBD1,TRBJ1-2,.,TRBV27,CASSLAPGQAYGYTF,TGTGCCAGCAGTTTAGCCCCGGGACAGGCCTATGGCTACACCTTC
.,TRBJ2-3,few,TRBV6-4,CASSEVSNGGSDTQYF,TGTGCCAGCAGTGAAGTAAGCAACGGCGGGTCAGATACGCAGTATTTT
.,TRBJ2-2,few,TRBV11-3,CASSSIRLAGELFF,TGTGCCAGCAGCTCAATCCGGTTGGCCGGGGAGCTGTTTTTT
TRBD2,TRBJ2-1,.,TRBV11-2,CASSLGRGANEQFF,TGTGCCAGCAGCTTAGGGCGGGGGGCAAATGAGCAGTTCTTC
TRBD1,TRBJ2-1,.,TRBV6-1,CASSEGAGGHNEQFF,TGTGCCAGCAGTGAAGGAGCAGGGGGACACAATGAGCAGTTCTTC
TRBD2,TRBJ2-5,.,TRBV7-9,CASSLGPAGVLETQYF,TGTGCCAGCAGCTTGGGTCCAGCGGGAGTCTTGGAGACCCAGTACTTC
TRBD2,TRBJ2-1,.,TRBV6-5,CASSYGPSGYNEQFF,TGTGCCAGCAGTTATGGGCCTAGCGGGTACAATGAGCAGTTCTTC
TRBD1,TRBJ1-2,few,TRBV7-8,CASSQEGTGAYGYTF,TGTGCCAGCAGCCAGGAGGGGACAGGAGCCTATGGCTACACCTTC
TRBD1,TRBJ1-2,.,TRBV27,CASSLDRYGYTF,TGTGCCAGCAGTTTGGACAGGTATGGCTACACCTTC
TRBD2,TRBJ2-3,.,TRBV29-1,CSVDGLAGGADTQYF,TGCAGCGTTGATGGACTAGCGGGAGGGGCAGATACGCAGTATTTT
.,TRBJ2-2,few,TRBV30,CAWSVGGAGELFF,TGTGCCTGGAGTGTAGGCGGGGCCGGGGAGCTGTTTTTT
.,TRBJ1-2,.,TRBV7-9,CASIGSAGPNTYGYTF,TGTGCCAGCATAGGGTCAGCGGGTCCGAATACTTATGGCTACACCTTC
TRBD1,TRBJ1-6,.,TRBV4-3,CASSQDANRGPNSYNSPLHF,TGCGCCAGCAGCCAAGATGCGAACAGGGGGCCCAACTCCTATAATTCACCCCTCCACTTT
TRBD2,TRBJ2-3,.,TRBV28,CASALSGGLTDTQYF,TGTGCCAGCGCCCTATCGGGGGGGCTTACAGATACGCAGTATTTT
.,TRBJ2-1,once,TRBV6-4,CASSEASYNEQFF,TGTGCCAGCAGTGAGGCTAGCTACAATGAGCAGTTCTTC
.,TRBJ1-1,.,TRBV5-6,CASSFPGEAFF,TGTGCCAGCAGCTTTCCGGGTGAAGCTTTCTTT
TRBD1,TRBJ2-2,.,TRBV18,CASSLRTGLNTGELFF,TGTGCCAGCTCACTTCGGACAGGGTTGAACACCGGGGAGCTGTTTTTT
.,TRBJ1-2,few,TRBV6-4,CASSPRGSEYGYTF,TGTGCCAGCAGTCCTCGCGGATCCGAATATGGCTACACCTTC
TRBD1,TRBJ2-3,.,TRBV19,CASLDRGPDTQYF,TGTGCCAGCCTCGACAGGGGCCCAGATACGCAGTATTTT
.,TRBJ1-2,.,TRBV19,CASRRGETVPWGYTF,TGTGCCAGTAGGCGGGGGGAGACAGTCCCCTGGGGCTACACCTTC
TRBD1,TRBJ2-7,once,TRBV5-1,CASNQGVDYEQYF,TGCGCCAGCAACCAGGGGGTGGACTACGAGCAGTACTTC